Presented here are 4 T cell receptor beta chains from one specimen sequenced in a study of blood T cells in healthy people across ages. Together with a sample-barcoded 5' primer, a J-beta primer mix was included in a second PCR lasting 7 to 11 cycles. TCRdb redid the calling of the 5' RACE reads with MiXCR, one entry per CDR3 protein. The table shows about 720,000 distinct CDR3 sequences, with 20% to 30% occurring only once. The sample was also reused in another study, on T cells of mothers and their children.

Sequencing used blood. Source of these receptors: a boy between 10 and 17 years old in good health.

The chain links TRBV5-1 to TRBJ1-2; tentative D call: TRBD1 (5 bases). The CDR3 runs 15 residues. Germline values: CDR1 SGHRS, CDR2 YFSETQ. With 0 bases removed from V and 4 bases from J, the gap between germline ends came to 13 bases. The CDR3 protein is CASSLDADGGYGYTF. The CDR3, as DNA: TGCGCCAGCAGCTTGGATGCGGACGGGGGCTATGGCTACACCTTC.

Regarding this clonotype: The conserved phenylalanine or tryptophan normally closing the CDR3 is absent here, so this likely arose from a read error. This chain links TRBV7-2 with TRBJ2-7; D is perhaps TRBD2 (5 bases). From germline, CDR1 is SGHTA and CDR2 FQGNSA. V was cut by 5 bases and J by 6 bases, with 8 bases left in between. The CDR3 consists of 11 residues. CDR3 nucleotide sequence: TGTGCCAGCAGCCGGGATATCGAGCAGTACCTC. Translated: CASSRDIEQYL.

The rearrangement uses TRBV29-1 and TRBJ2-1, with a possible D match to TRBD1 (5 bases). Germline CDR1 SQVTM, CDR2 ANQGSEA. The CDR3 runs to 13 residues. The germline V and J ends were trimmed by 1 base and 7 bases, with 11 bases remaining between them. CDR3 in amino acids: CSVEGLRVNEQFF. DNA of the CDR3: TGCAGCGTTGAAGGGCTCAGGGTGAATGAGCAGTTCTTC.

In this sample, this clonotype turned up a few times. The chain is built from TRBV6-2 or TRBV6-3 and TRBJ2-6, with D unclear. The CDR3 sequence is 14 residues long. Germline values: CDR1 MNHEY, CDR2 SVGEGT. V gave up 4 bases and J gave up 7 bases, with 11 bases separating them. The CDR3 region has the DNA TGTGCCAGCAGTTCCACATATGGAGCCAACGTCCTGACTTTC. Translating it yields CASSSTYGANVLTF.